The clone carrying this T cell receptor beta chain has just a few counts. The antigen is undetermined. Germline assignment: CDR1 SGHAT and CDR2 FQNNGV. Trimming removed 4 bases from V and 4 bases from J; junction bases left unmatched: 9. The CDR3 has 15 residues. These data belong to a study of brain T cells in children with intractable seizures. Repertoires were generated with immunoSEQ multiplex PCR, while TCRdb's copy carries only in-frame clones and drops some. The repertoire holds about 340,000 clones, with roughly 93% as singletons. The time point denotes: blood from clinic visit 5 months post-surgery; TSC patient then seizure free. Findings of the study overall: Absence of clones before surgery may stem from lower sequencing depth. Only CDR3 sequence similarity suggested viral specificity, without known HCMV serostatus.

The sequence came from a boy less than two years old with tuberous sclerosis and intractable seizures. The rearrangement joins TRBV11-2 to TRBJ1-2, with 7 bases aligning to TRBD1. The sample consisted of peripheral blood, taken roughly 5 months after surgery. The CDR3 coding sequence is TGTGCCAGCAGCTCCTCTGGACAGGCTCCCTATGGCTACACCTTC. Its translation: CASSSSGQAPYGYTF.